This TCR beta chain was identified in a study of shared T cell receptors in the human thymus. Germline loops: CDR1 WNHNN, CDR2 SYGVQD (reference sequence). The ends were cut back, 6 bases at V and 6 bases at J, with 14 bases in the middle. The CDR3 length is 13 residues. Generated by immunoSEQ multiplex PCR, the TCRdb table keeps only in-frame clones and is missing some. The sample records about 380,000 clones, about 95% being singletons. This sequence originates from a human donor. The sequenced sample was thymocytes. The chain carries TRBV10-1 and TRBJ1-1; D may be TRBD1 (5 bases). The chain's CDR3 is CASSGAPGPEAFF. CDR3 in DNA: TGCGCCAGCAGCGGGGCCCCCGGGCCTGAAGCTTTCTTT.